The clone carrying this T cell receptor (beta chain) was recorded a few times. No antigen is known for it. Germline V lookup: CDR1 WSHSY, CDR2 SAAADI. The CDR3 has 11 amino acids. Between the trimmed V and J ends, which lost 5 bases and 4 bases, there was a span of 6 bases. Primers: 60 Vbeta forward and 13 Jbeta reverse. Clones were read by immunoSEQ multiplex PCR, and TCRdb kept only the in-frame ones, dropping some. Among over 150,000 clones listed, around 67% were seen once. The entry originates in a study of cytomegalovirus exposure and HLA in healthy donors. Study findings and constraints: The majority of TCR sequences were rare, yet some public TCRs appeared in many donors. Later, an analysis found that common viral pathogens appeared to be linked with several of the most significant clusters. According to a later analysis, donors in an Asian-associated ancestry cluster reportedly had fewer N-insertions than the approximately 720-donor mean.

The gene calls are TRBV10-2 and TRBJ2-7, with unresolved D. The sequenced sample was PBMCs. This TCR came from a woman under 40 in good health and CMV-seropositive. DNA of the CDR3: TGCGCCAGCAGTATTGCGTACGAGCAGTACTTC. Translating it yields CASSIAYEQYF.